This T cell receptor (beta chain) derives from a study of T cells in Graves' hyperthyroidism and ophthalmopathy. Whole-study context: Peripheral blood draws took place at initial diagnosis, ahead of any treatment. Study observations and caveats: Peripheral blood also featured most of the thyroid clonotypes expanded above 0.001.

The germline V gene has CDR1 MNHEY and CDR2 SMNVEV (reference sequence). This CDR3 has 15 amino acids. The ends were cut back, 3 bases at V and 2 bases at J, with 8 bases in the middle. Patients aged 18 to 65 had newly diagnosed hyperthyroidism of under 2 months' duration. RNA transcripts provided the source from which TCR beta CDR3 regions were amplified. The HTBI primer set drove a first-round RT-PCR of the TCR CDR3. TCRdb passed the multiplex PCR reads through MiXCR, listing each CDR3 protein once. The sample has 300,000 to 450,000 distinct CDR3 sequences, about 15% seen once; the top ten hold about 30%. As concerns this clonotype: Its target is not known.

This rearrangement joins TRBV27 to TRBJ2-6, with unresolved D. The sequenced sample was blood. This TCR was sampled from a woman in her late teens or twenties with Graves' hyperthyroidism that later progressed to Graves' ophthalmopathy. The CDR3 here is CASSFSPPGANVLTF. The CDR3 nucleotides are TGTGCCAGCAGTTTCTCCCCTCCTGGGGCCAACGTCCTGACTTTC.